The rows below give T cell receptor beta chains drawn from one sample of a study of shared T cell receptors in the human thymus. The method was immunoSEQ multiplex PCR; TCRdb's version includes in-frame clones alone and lacks a portion of them. The repertoire holds 630,000 or so clones, with approximately 87% as singletons. This same sample was also part of a study on human thymus T cells.

The sequenced material came from thymocytes. The receptors were gathered from a boy under three years old with a congenital heart defect. Both conserved end residues are part of each CDR3. The D gene is left open where the match is weak. Clone size, where shown, is once, few, many, or a class for clones that have expanded.

abundance: NA; d_gene: TRBD1; v_gene: TRBV25-1; j_gene: TRBJ1-1; CDR3nt: TGTGCCAGCAGTTCGTCCCGAACCCGGGACAGGGACACTGAAGCTTTCTTT; CDR3aa: CASSSSRTRDRDTEAFF
abundance: few; d_gene: NA; v_gene: TRBV28; j_gene: TRBJ2-5; CDR3nt: TGTGCCAGCAGTTTCCGAGAGACCCAGTACTTC; CDR3aa: CASSFRETQYF
abundance: once; d_gene: TRBD2; v_gene: TRBV7-2; j_gene: TRBJ2-1; CDR3nt: TGTGCCAGCAGCCCCGGGACTAGTCTTAATGAGCAGTTCTTC; CDR3aa: CASSPGTSLNEQFF
abundance: NA; d_gene: TRBD1; v_gene: TRBV4-1; j_gene: TRBJ1-6; CDR3nt: TGCGCCAGCAGCCAAGCGACGTCCGGGACAGATAATTCCCCCCTCCACTTT; CDR3aa: CASSQATSGTDNSPLHF
abundance: NA; d_gene: TRBD2; v_gene: TRBV18; j_gene: TRBJ2-3; CDR3nt: TGTGCCAGCTCACACGAACCAGCGGGGAGCACAGATACGCAGTATTTT; CDR3aa: CASSHEPAGSTDTQYF
abundance: NA; d_gene: NA; v_gene: TRBV7-6; j_gene: TRBJ2-1; CDR3nt: TGTGCCAGCAGCTTGAGCCGGGACTACAATGAGCAGTTCTTC; CDR3aa: CASSLSRDYNEQFF
abundance: NA; d_gene: TRBD1; v_gene: TRBV27; j_gene: TRBJ1-1; CDR3nt: TGTGCCAGCAACTACCGACAGGGGAGGGGAGAGACTGAAGCTTTCTTT; CDR3aa: CASNYRQGRGETEAFF
abundance: NA; d_gene: TRBD2; v_gene: TRBV19; j_gene: TRBJ2-7; CDR3nt: TGTGCCAGTAGTATAGGTCTAGCGGGACCCTACGAGCAGTACTTC; CDR3aa: CASSIGLAGPYEQYF
abundance: once; d_gene: TRBD2; v_gene: TRBV5-6; j_gene: TRBJ2-1; CDR3nt: TGTGCCAGCAGCACCCCGGGACTAGCGGGAGGCGAGGTCAATGAGCAGTTCTTC; CDR3aa: CASSTPGLAGGEVNEQFF
abundance: NA; d_gene: TRBD2; v_gene: TRBV5-4; j_gene: TRBJ2-7; CDR3nt: TGTGCCAGCAGCTTGGCCGAGCGGGGGTACGAGCAGTACTTC; CDR3aa: CASSLAERGYEQYF
abundance: NA; d_gene: NA; v_gene: TRBV29-1; j_gene: TRBJ1-2; CDR3nt: TGCAGCGTTGAAGGGCCAGAAGCTAACTATGGCTACACCTTC; CDR3aa: CSVEGPEANYGYTF
abundance: NA; d_gene: TRBD1; v_gene: TRBV27; j_gene: TRBJ2-7; CDR3nt: TGTGCCAGCAGTTCAGGACAGGACCATCGCTCCTACGAGCAGTACTTC; CDR3aa: CASSSGQDHRSYEQYF
abundance: NA; d_gene: NA; v_gene: TRBV19; j_gene: TRBJ1-2; CDR3nt: TGTGCCAGTGATCCGGGAACTAACTATGGCTACACCTTC; CDR3aa: CASDPGTNYGYTF
abundance: NA; d_gene: NA; v_gene: TRBV4-1; j_gene: TRBJ2-7; CDR3nt: TGCGCCAGCAGCCAAATACAGACAGGACAGTCCACCGAGCAGTACTTC; CDR3aa: CASSQIQTGQSTEQYF
abundance: NA; d_gene: NA; v_gene: TRBV11-2; j_gene: TRBJ1-6; CDR3nt: TGTGCCAGCAGCTTTAGAGGTCGTGCCTATAATTCACCCCTCCACTTT; CDR3aa: CASSFRGRAYNSPLHF
abundance: NA; d_gene: TRBD1; v_gene: TRBV2; j_gene: TRBJ1-5; CDR3nt: TGTGCCAGCAGCTCCTTGTTGGCGGGGACAGGGTATAATCAGCCCCAGCATTTT; CDR3aa: CASSSLLAGTGYNQPQHF
abundance: few; d_gene: NA; v_gene: TRBV19; j_gene: TRBJ1-2; CDR3nt: TGTGCCAGTAGTCTGACAGGTGTCTTATATGGCTACACCTTC; CDR3aa: CASSLTGVLYGYTF